The rows below give T cell receptor beta chains drawn from one sample of a study of cytomegalovirus exposure and HLA in healthy donors. Profiled with immunoSEQ multiplex PCR; TCRdb holds only in-frame clones, not every one. The table lists 200,000 to 250,000 clones, 60% to 80% of them singletons. The sample taken for sequencing was PBMCs. The receptor set was obtained from a male donor in good health and CMV-seronegative. CDR3s include the opening cysteine and the closing phenylalanine or tryptophan. Fields, in order: D gene, V gene, J gene, clone size, CDR3 DNA, CDR3 protein. The D gene is left open where the match is weak. A row's size may be missing; if present it is once, few, many or a size class.

d_call: TRBD2; v_call: TRBV4-2; j_call: TRBJ2-1; clone_size: -; cdr3_nt: TGTGCCAGCAGCCAAGGCGCTAGCGGGAGCCTCTATGAGCAGTTCTTC; cdr3_aa: CASSQGASGSLYEQFF
d_call: -; v_call: TRBV5-1; j_call: TRBJ2-1; clone_size: -; cdr3_nt: TGCGCCAGCAGCTTCGGCGCCAGGGAAAATGAGCAGTTCTTC; cdr3_aa: CASSFGARENEQFF
d_call: -; v_call: TRBV18; j_call: TRBJ2-3; clone_size: -; cdr3_nt: TGTGCCAGCTCACCTTACACAGATACGCAGTATTTT; cdr3_aa: CASSPYTDTQYF
d_call: -; v_call: TRBV5-3; j_call: TRBJ2-7; clone_size: -; cdr3_nt: TGTGCCCCCTCTACCGCACACCGGGACAAGATTGCCTACGAGCAGTACTTC; cdr3_aa: CAPSTAHRDKIAYEQYF
d_call: TRBD2; v_call: TRBV5-1; j_call: TRBJ2-1; clone_size: -; cdr3_nt: TGCGCCAGCAGCGTAGGGACTAGCGGGGAGCAGTTCTTC; cdr3_aa: CASSVGTSGEQFF
d_call: TRBD1; v_call: TRBV6-1; j_call: TRBJ1-4; clone_size: few; cdr3_nt: TGTGCCAGCAGTGAGACAGGGTTTTGGAATGAAAAACTGTTTTTT; cdr3_aa: CASSETGFWNEKLFF
d_call: -; v_call: TRBV2; j_call: TRBJ2-1; clone_size: -; cdr3_nt: TGTGCCAGCAGTGACGAAAACGGGGGTGCCAAGACGTCAGGGGGAACCTACAATGAGCAGTTCTTC; cdr3_aa: CASSDENGGAKTSGGTYNEQFF
d_call: TRBD2; v_call: TRBV2; j_call: TRBJ2-5; clone_size: -; cdr3_nt: TGTGCCAGCAGTCCTACTAGCGGCCAAGAGACCCAGTACTTC; cdr3_aa: CASSPTSGQETQYF
d_call: -; v_call: TRBV5-1; j_call: TRBJ2-7; clone_size: -; cdr3_nt: TGCGCCAGCAGCTTGGAGGGGTATATCGACGAGCAGTACTTC; cdr3_aa: CASSLEGYIDEQYF
d_call: -; v_call: TRBV30; j_call: TRBJ1-4; clone_size: -; cdr3_nt: TGTGCCTGGAGTGTAGGAGGGGTTGGGGGTAATGAAAAACTGTTTTTT; cdr3_aa: CAWSVGGVGGNEKLFF
d_call: -; v_call: TRBV6-6; j_call: TRBJ2-7; clone_size: -; cdr3_nt: TGTGCCAGCAGTTGGGGACAAGGGGGCTCCTACGAGCAGTACTTC; cdr3_aa: CASSWGQGGSYEQYF
d_call: -; v_call: TRBV15; j_call: TRBJ2-7; clone_size: -; cdr3_nt: TGTGCCACCAGCAGAGATTCGGGATTCCGTTACGAGCAGTACTTC; cdr3_aa: CATSRDSGFRYEQYF
d_call: -; v_call: TRBV7-9; j_call: TRBJ2-1; clone_size: -; cdr3_nt: TGTGCCAGCAGCTCTGGGCAGGGTGCCGATGAGCAGTTCTTC; cdr3_aa: CASSSGQGADEQFF
d_call: -; v_call: TRBV12-2; j_call: TRBJ2-7; clone_size: -; cdr3_nt: TGTGCAAGTCGACAACTAGCTAAAGGGCTGGGCGAGCAGTACTTC; cdr3_aa: CASRQLAKGLGEQYF
d_call: -; v_call: TRBV9; j_call: TRBJ2-7; clone_size: -; cdr3_nt: TGTGCCAGCAGCGTATCCCCAGTCTCCTACGAGCAGTACTTC; cdr3_aa: CASSVSPVSYEQYF
d_call: -; v_call: TRBV6-1; j_call: TRBJ2-1; clone_size: -; cdr3_nt: TGTGCCAGCAGTGAAGCTAGCGAACCCTACAATGAGCAGTTCTTC; cdr3_aa: CASSEASEPYNEQFF
d_call: TRBD2; v_call: TRBV6-5; j_call: TRBJ2-3; clone_size: -; cdr3_nt: TGTGCCAGCAGTACCAGCGGGAGGGGTGGAGATACGCAGTATTTT; cdr3_aa: CASSTSGRGGDTQYF
d_call: -; v_call: TRBV4-1; j_call: TRBJ2-1; clone_size: -; cdr3_nt: TGCGCCAGCAGCCATTCCTTCGGCAATGAGCAGTTCTTC; cdr3_aa: CASSHSFGNEQFF
d_call: -; v_call: TRBV6-1; j_call: TRBJ1-5; clone_size: once; cdr3_nt: TGTGCCACCTGGGCGGGGAATCAGCCCCAGCATTTT; cdr3_aa: CATWAGNQPQHF
d_call: -; v_call: TRBV7-2; j_call: TRBJ1-2; clone_size: -; cdr3_nt: TGTGCCAGCAGCTTAGTTGGCGGGAACTATGGCTACACCTTC; cdr3_aa: CASSLVGGNYGYTF
d_call: TRBD2; v_call: TRBV6-1; j_call: TRBJ2-2; clone_size: -; cdr3_nt: TGTGCCAGCAGTGAAGTAGCGGGAGGCACCGGGGAGCTGTTTTTT; cdr3_aa: CASSEVAGGTGELFF
d_call: TRBD2; v_call: TRBV6-1; j_call: TRBJ2-1; clone_size: -; cdr3_nt: TGTGCCAGCAGTGAAGCGGGACTAGCATCAGGTGAGCAGTTCTTC; cdr3_aa: CASSEAGLASGEQFF
d_call: TRBD1; v_call: TRBV6-6; j_call: TRBJ1-5; clone_size: few; cdr3_nt: TGTGCGGGCACAGGGGGCTTCGGCGATCAGCCCCAGCATTTT; cdr3_aa: CAGTGGFGDQPQHF
d_call: -; v_call: TRBV29-1; j_call: TRBJ2-1; clone_size: -; cdr3_nt: TGCAGCGTTGTTCCCCTGAGCTCCTACAATGAGCAGTTCTTC; cdr3_aa: CSVVPLSSYNEQFF
d_call: TRBD2; v_call: TRBV18; j_call: TRBJ2-5; clone_size: once; cdr3_nt: TGTGCCAGCTCACCACTGCCTGCTACGACTAGCAGAAACCAAGAGACCCAGTACTTC; cdr3_aa: CASSPLPATTSRNQETQYF
d_call: TRBD2; v_call: TRBV13; j_call: TRBJ2-2; clone_size: -; cdr3_nt: TGTGCCAGCAGAGAATCCCCCGGACTAGCGGCTACCGGGGAGCTGTTTTTT; cdr3_aa: CASRESPGLAATGELFF
d_call: TRBD2; v_call: TRBV7-8; j_call: TRBJ2-7; clone_size: -; cdr3_nt: TGTGCCAGCAGCATCGAAGCTGCGACTAGCGGGATTGCCTACGAGCAGTACTTC; cdr3_aa: CASSIEAATSGIAYEQYF
d_call: TRBD1; v_call: TRBV7-9; j_call: TRBJ2-7; clone_size: -; cdr3_nt: TGTGCCAGCAGCTTAGGGGCAGGGGGATCTTACGAGCAGTACTTC; cdr3_aa: CASSLGAGGSYEQYF
d_call: TRBD2; v_call: TRBV7-6; j_call: TRBJ2-2; clone_size: -; cdr3_nt: TGTGCCAGCGGCGCACCGGGACTAGGATACACCGGGGAGCTGTTTTTT; cdr3_aa: CASGAPGLGYTGELFF
d_call: TRBD2; v_call: TRBV30; j_call: TRBJ2-7; clone_size: -; cdr3_nt: TGTGCCTGGGAGCCTGGGCGGGAGACCCCCTACGAGCAGTACTTC; cdr3_aa: CAWEPGRETPYEQYF
d_call: -; v_call: TRBV6-5; j_call: TRBJ2-7; clone_size: -; cdr3_nt: TGTGCCAGCAGTGAGCCCTACGAGCAGTACTTC; cdr3_aa: CASSEPYEQYF
d_call: TRBD2; v_call: TRBV7-9; j_call: TRBJ2-7; clone_size: -; cdr3_nt: TGTGCCAGCAGCTTAGATCTAGCGGGAGATTACGAGCAGTACTTC; cdr3_aa: CASSLDLAGDYEQYF
d_call: TRBD2; v_call: TRBV7-3; j_call: TRBJ2-1; clone_size: -; cdr3_nt: TGTGCCAGCAGCCTGGGACTAGCGGGAGGGCCCGGATCTTACAATGAGCAGTTCTTC; cdr3_aa: CASSLGLAGGPGSYNEQFF
d_call: TRBD2; v_call: TRBV7-2; j_call: TRBJ2-7; clone_size: -; cdr3_nt: TGTGCCAGCAGCTTAGGGCCTGGACTTGGGGGGGCCTACGAGCAGTACTTC; cdr3_aa: CASSLGPGLGGAYEQYF
d_call: -; v_call: TRBV7-8; j_call: TRBJ1-2; clone_size: -; cdr3_nt: TGTGCCAGCAGCTTATCAGGCGGGGGTCGTCTATATGGCTACACCTTC; cdr3_aa: CASSLSGGGRLYGYTF
d_call: TRBD1; v_call: TRBV10-1; j_call: TRBJ2-7; clone_size: -; cdr3_nt: TGCGCCAGCAGTGAGCCGGGGACAGGCCGCGGGGAGCAGTACTTC; cdr3_aa: CASSEPGTGRGEQYF
d_call: TRBD1; v_call: TRBV27; j_call: TRBJ1-1; clone_size: -; cdr3_nt: TGTGCCAGCAGTTTATCGATCGAGGGGGCCACTGAAGCTTTCTTT; cdr3_aa: CASSLSIEGATEAFF
d_call: TRBD1; v_call: TRBV7-2; j_call: TRBJ2-3; clone_size: -; cdr3_nt: TGTGCCAGCAGCGTGGACAGGATTACAGATACGCAGTATTTT; cdr3_aa: CASSVDRITDTQYF
d_call: TRBD2; v_call: TRBV11-2; j_call: TRBJ2-3; clone_size: -; cdr3_nt: TGTGCCAGCAGCTTAGACGGAGCGGGAGGGGGGTATTTT; cdr3_aa: CASSLDGAGGGYF
d_call: -; v_call: TRBV6-6; j_call: TRBJ1-1; clone_size: -; cdr3_nt: TGTGCCAGCAGTTACTCGAGCTTGAACACTGAAGCTTTCTTT; cdr3_aa: CASSYSSLNTEAFF
d_call: -; v_call: TRBV27; j_call: TRBJ2-3; clone_size: once; cdr3_nt: TGTGCCAGCAGTCCCCGTGCAGATACGCAGTATTTT; cdr3_aa: CASSPRADTQYF
d_call: -; v_call: TRBV11-2; j_call: TRBJ1-1; clone_size: -; cdr3_nt: TGTGCCACCAAGCCTCAAGGGGACACTGAAGCTTTCTTT; cdr3_aa: CATKPQGDTEAFF
d_call: -; v_call: TRBV6-4; j_call: TRBJ2-1; clone_size: -; cdr3_nt: TGTGCCAGCAGTGAAGGGCAGGGGCGTTACAATGAGCAGTTCTTC; cdr3_aa: CASSEGQGRYNEQFF
d_call: -; v_call: TRBV2; j_call: TRBJ1-6; clone_size: -; cdr3_nt: TGTGCCAGCAGTGGACAGTGGAATCCACCCCTCCACTTT; cdr3_aa: CASSGQWNPPLHF
d_call: -; v_call: TRBV5-6; j_call: TRBJ2-7; clone_size: -; cdr3_nt: TGTGCCAGCAGCTTGGGGGCAGGGGTAGACGAGCAGTACTTC; cdr3_aa: CASSLGAGVDEQYF
d_call: -; v_call: TRBV19; j_call: TRBJ1-5; clone_size: -; cdr3_nt: TGTGCCAGTGTGGCTGGGACGGGAGTTTATAGCAATCAGCCCCAGCATTTT; cdr3_aa: CASVAGTGVYSNQPQHF
d_call: TRBD1; v_call: TRBV6-4; j_call: TRBJ1-2; clone_size: -; cdr3_nt: TGTGCCAGCAGTAGGACAGGAGGGGGAAATGGCTACACCTTC; cdr3_aa: CASSRTGGGNGYTF
d_call: TRBD1; v_call: TRBV6-1; j_call: TRBJ1-6; clone_size: -; cdr3_nt: TGTGCCAGCACTGACAGGGTAGGGAATTCACCCCTCCACTTT; cdr3_aa: CASTDRVGNSPLHF
d_call: TRBD2; v_call: TRBV9; j_call: TRBJ2-1; clone_size: -; cdr3_nt: TGTGCCAGCAGCGTAAGCGGGAGGGCCCGGAATGAGCAGTTCTTC; cdr3_aa: CASSVSGRARNEQFF
d_call: TRBD2; v_call: TRBV5-1; j_call: TRBJ2-7; clone_size: -; cdr3_nt: TGCGCCAGCAGCTTGGGGTCTAGCGGATACGAGCAGTACTTC; cdr3_aa: CASSLGSSGYEQYF